The clone carrying this TCR beta chain came up once. The target antigen is unknown. The source of the sample is a study of cytomegalovirus exposure and HLA in healthy donors. Use of 60 Vbeta and 13 Jbeta primers characterized the PCR. The protocol was immunoSEQ multiplex PCR, while the TCRdb copy is restricted to in-frame clones and leaves out a portion. Of under 90,000 clones in the sample, around three quarters were seen once. CDR1 SGHRS and CDR2 YFSETQ come from the germline V gene. The CDR3 is made up of 15 amino acids. The V segment lost 0 bases and the J segment 7 bases; nucleotides outside the gene matches: 4. General study results and limits: Investigators reported over 150 TCR beta chains as tied to cytomegalovirus. Available immune exposure information covered CMV serostatus only. Donors were assumed by presence/absence analyses to have roughly uniform sequencing depth. Other equally common chains were less clonally expanded than HLA-associated TCR beta chains, a later analysis showed.

This chain uses TRBV5-1 with TRBJ2-1, with 10 positions matching TRBD2. This clonotype was sampled from a middle-aged man in good health and CMV-seronegative. Material for sequencing was PBMCs. The CDR3 loop reads CASSLGGAGGNEQFF. DNA of the CDR3: TGCGCCAGCAGCTTGGGGGGAGCGGGGGGGAATGAGCAGTTCTTC.